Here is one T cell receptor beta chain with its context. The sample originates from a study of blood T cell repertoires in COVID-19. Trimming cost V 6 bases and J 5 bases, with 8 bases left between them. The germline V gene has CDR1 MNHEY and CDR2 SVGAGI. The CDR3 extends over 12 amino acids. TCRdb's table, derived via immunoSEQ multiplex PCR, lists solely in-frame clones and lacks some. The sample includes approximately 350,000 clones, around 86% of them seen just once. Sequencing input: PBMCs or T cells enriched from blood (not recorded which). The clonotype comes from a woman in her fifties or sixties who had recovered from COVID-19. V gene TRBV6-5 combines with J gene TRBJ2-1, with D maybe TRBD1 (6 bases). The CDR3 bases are TGTGCCAGCAGCCGGACAGACAATGAGCAGTTCTTC. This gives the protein CASSRTDNEQFF.